This T cell receptor (beta chain) originates from a study of T cell changes during pregnancy in multiple sclerosis. The repertoire was sequenced with immunoSEQ multiplex PCR; TCRdb's copy has only in-frame clones and lacks some. Here the sample spans some 85,000 clones, just over 90% being singletons. The J segment lost 7 bases and the V segment lost 5 bases, leaving 5 bases of the junction unmatched. CDR1 is LNHDA and CDR2 is SQIVND in the germline V gene (reference sequence). The length of the CDR3 is 14 residues. This chain links TRBV19 with TRBJ1-6, with 7 bases matching TRBD1. The source was peripheral blood, collected in the second trimester of pregnancy. The receptor comes from a female donor in good health, enrolled as a control in a pregnancy study. CDR3 amino acids: CASSVDRENSPLHF. CDR3 coding DNA: TGTGCCAGTAGTGTCGACAGGGAAAATTCACCCCTCCACTTT.